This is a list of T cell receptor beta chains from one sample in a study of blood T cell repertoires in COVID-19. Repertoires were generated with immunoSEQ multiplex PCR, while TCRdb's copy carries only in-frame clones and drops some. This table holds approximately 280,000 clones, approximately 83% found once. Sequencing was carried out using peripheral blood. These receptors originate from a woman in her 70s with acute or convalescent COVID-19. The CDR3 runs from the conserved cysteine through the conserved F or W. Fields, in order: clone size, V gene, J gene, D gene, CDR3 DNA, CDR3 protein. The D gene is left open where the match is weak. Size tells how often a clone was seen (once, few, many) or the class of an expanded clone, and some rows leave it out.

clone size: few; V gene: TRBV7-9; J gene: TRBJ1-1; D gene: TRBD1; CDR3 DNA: TGTGCCAGCAGGTATAACAGGGGCATGAACACTGAAGCTTTCTTT; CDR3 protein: CASRYNRGMNTEAFF
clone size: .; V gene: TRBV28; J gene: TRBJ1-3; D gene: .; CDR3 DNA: TGTGCCAGCAGTTTTGGGGGCCCCTGGGGGTCTGGAAACACCATATATTTT; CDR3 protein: CASSFGGPWGSGNTIYF
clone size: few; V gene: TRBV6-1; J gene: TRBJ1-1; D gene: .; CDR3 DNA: TGTGCCAGCAGTGAATGGGCCAGCCTGAACACTGAAGCTTTCTTT; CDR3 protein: CASSEWASLNTEAFF
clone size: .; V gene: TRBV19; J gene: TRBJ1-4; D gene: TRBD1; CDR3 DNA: TGTGCCAGTAGCCTCTTCCGGGACAGCCCTGAAAAACTGTTTTTT; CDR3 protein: CASSLFRDSPEKLFF
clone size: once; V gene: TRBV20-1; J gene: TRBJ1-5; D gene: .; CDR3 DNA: TGCAGTGCGAGTAAAGATCCGGAGAGCAATCAGCCCCAGCATTTT; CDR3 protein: CSASKDPESNQPQHF
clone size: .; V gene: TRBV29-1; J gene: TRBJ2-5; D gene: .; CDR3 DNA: TGCAGCGTTGATACCGGTCGGTCCTCCCTAACCCAGTACTTC; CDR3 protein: CSVDTGRSSLTQYF
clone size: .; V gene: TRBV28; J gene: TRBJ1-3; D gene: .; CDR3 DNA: TGTGCCAGCAGTCGAGGGGGATCTGGAAACACCATATATTTT; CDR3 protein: CASSRGGSGNTIYF
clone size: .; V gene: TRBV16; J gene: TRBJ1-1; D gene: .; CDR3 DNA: TGTGCCAGCAGCCAATCTCGGGTAGGTGAAGCTTTCTTT; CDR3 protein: CASSQSRVGEAFF
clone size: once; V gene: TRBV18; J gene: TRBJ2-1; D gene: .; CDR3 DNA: TGTGCCAGCTCAAACGGCGTCAGGGGTTTGAATGAGCAGTTCTTC; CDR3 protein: CASSNGVRGLNEQFF
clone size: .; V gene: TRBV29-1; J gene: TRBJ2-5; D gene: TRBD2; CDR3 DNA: TGCAGCGTCCCGGGACTAGCGGAAGAGACCCAGTACTTC; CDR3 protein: CSVPGLAEETQYF
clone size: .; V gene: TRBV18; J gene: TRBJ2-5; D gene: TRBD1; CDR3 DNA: TGTGCCAGCTCACCACCTAACTACGGACAGGGGCAAGAGACCCAGTACTTC; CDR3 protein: CASSPPNYGQGQETQYF
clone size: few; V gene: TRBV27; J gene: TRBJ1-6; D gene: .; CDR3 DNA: TGTGCCAGCAGGTCAGCACGGTCATTCGGGTATAATTCACCCCTCCACTTT; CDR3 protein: CASRSARSFGYNSPLHF
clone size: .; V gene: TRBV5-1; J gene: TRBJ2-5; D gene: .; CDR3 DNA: TGCGCCAGCAGCTTGGATGGAGGGGCCACAGGGACCCAGTACTTC; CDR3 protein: CASSLDGGATGTQYF
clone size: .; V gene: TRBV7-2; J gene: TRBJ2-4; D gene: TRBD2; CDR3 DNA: TGTGCCAGCAGCTCCGTAGCGGGGTCCATTCAGTACTTC; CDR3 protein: CASSSVAGSIQYF
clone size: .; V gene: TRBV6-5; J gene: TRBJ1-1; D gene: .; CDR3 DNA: TGTGCCAGCAGTTCCCCAGGAGGGACGAACACTGAAGCTTTCTTT; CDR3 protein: CASSSPGGTNTEAFF
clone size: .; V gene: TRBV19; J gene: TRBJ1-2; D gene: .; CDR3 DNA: TGTGCCAGTAGTATACCAGGGGCCGTTGCCCGCTATGGCTACACCTTC; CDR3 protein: CASSIPGAVARYGYTF
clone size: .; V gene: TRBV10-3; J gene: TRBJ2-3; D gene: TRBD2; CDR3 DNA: TGTGCCATCAGTGAGTCGACTAGCGGCGATACGCAGTATTTT; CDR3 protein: CAISESTSGDTQYF
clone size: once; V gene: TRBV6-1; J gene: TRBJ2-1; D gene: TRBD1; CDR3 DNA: TGTGCCAGCAGTGATCGGACAGGGGGAAGGTACGAGTTCTTC; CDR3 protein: CASSDRTGGRYEFF
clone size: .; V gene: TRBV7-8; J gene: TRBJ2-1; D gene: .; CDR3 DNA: TGTGCCAGCAGCTTAAGTGGTAGAATCCCCTTGCTTGAGCAGTTCTTC; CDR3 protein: CASSLSGRIPLLEQFF
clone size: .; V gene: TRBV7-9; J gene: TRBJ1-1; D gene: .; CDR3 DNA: TGTGCCAGCAGCCGAGACACAGGGCTCCTGGGCACTGAAGCTTTCTTT; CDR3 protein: CASSRDTGLLGTEAFF
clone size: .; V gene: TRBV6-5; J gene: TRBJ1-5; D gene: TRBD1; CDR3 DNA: TGTGCCAGCATAGGACAGGGGGACAATCAGCCCCAGCATTTT; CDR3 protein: CASIGQGDNQPQHF
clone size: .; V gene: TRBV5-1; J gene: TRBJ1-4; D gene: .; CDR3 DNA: TGCGCCAGCAGCCCGACAGCAACTAATGAAAAACTGTTTTTT; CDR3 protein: CASSPTATNEKLFF
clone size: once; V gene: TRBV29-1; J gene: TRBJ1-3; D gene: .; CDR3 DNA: TGCAGCGTTAATGCCGGGAAAAGAAACACCATATATTTT; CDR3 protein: CSVNAGKRNTIYF
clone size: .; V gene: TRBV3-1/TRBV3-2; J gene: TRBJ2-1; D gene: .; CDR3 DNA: TGTGCCAGCAGCCAAGGCCCAGGGGTTGAGCAGTTCTTC; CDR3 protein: CASSQGPGVEQFF
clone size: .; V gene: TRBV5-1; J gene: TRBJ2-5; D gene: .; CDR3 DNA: TGCGCCAGCAGCTTTACGGGAAAAGAGACCCAGTACTTC; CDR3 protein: CASSFTGKETQYF